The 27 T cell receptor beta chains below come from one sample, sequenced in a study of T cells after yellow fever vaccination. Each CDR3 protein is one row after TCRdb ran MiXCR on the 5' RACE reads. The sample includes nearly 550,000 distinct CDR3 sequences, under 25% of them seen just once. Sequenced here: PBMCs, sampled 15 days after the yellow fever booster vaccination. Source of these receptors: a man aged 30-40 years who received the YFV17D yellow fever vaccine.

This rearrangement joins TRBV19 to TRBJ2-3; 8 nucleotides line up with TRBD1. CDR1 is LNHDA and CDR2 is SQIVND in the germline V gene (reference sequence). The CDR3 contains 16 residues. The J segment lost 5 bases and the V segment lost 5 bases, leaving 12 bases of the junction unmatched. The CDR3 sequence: CASSGLDRGRRDTQYF. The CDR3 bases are TGTGCCAGTAGTGGACTCGACAGGGGCCGCCGAGATACGCAGTATTTT.

The CDR3 is CASSQSGTREETQYF. The CDR3, as DNA: TGCGCCAGCAGCCAATCAGGGACTAGAGAAGAGACCCAGTACTTC. This chain links TRBV4-3 with TRBJ2-5; TRBD2 matches 8 bases. The CDR3 length is 15 residues. CDR1 is LGHNA, CDR2 YSLEER, per germline. The V and J ends lost 2 bases and 3 bases, in that order; junction bases with no gene match: 5.

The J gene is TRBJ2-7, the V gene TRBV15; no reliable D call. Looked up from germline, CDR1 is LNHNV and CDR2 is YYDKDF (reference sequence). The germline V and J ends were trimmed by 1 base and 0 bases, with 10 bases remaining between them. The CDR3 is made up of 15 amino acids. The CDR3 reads CATSRGTTDSYEQYF. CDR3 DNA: TGTGCCACCAGCAGAGGTACCACCGACTCCTACGAGCAGTACTTC.

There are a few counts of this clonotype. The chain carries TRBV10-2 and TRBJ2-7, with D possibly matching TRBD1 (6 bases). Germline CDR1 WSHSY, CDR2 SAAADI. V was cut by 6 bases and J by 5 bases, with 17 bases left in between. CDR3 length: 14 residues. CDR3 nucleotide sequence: TGCGCCAGCAGAGACGGCCACAGACAGGACGAGCAGTACTTC. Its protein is CASRDGHRQDEQYF.

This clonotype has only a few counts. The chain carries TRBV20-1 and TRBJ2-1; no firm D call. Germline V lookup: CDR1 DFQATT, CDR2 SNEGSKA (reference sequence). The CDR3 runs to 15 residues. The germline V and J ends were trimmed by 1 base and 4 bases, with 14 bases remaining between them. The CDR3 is CSARGEDAQYNEQFF. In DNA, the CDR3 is TGCAGTGCTAGAGGAGAAGACGCCCAATACAATGAGCAGTTCTTC.

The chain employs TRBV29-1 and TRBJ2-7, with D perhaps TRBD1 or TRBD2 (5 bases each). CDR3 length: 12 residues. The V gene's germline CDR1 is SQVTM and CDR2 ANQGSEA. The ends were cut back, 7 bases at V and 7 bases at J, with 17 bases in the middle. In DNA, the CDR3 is TGCAGCGCTGGGGACCCGCGATGGGAGCAGTACTTC. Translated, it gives CSAGDPRWEQYF.

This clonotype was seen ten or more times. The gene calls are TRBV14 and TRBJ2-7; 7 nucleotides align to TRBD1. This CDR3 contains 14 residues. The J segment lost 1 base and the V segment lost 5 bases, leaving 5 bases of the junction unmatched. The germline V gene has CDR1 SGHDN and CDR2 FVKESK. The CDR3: CASSAGTASYEQYF. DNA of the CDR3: TGTGCCAGCAGCGCCGGGACAGCATCCTACGAGCAGTACTTC.

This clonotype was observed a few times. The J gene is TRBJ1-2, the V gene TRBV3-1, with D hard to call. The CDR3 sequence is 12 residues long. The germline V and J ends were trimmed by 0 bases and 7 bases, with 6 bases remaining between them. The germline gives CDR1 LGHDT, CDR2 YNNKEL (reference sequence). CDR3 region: CASSQDLSGYTF. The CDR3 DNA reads TGTGCCAGCAGCCAAGATTTATCTGGCTACACCTTC.

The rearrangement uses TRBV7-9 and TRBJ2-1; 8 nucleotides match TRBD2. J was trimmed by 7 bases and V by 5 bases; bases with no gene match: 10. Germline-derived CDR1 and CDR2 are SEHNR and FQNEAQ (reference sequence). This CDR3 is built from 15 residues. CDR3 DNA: TGTGCCAGCAGCACCGAGTTCGGGGGGGGGAATGAGCAGTTCTTC. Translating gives CASSTEFGGGNEQFF.

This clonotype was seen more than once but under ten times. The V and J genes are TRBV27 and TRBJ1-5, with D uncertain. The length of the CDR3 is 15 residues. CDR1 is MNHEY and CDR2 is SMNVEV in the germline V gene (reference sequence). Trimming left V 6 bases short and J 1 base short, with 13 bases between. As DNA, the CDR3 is TGTGCCAGCAGCCTTAGACCAGGCAGCAATCAGCCCCAGCATTTT. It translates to CASSLRPGSNQPQHF.

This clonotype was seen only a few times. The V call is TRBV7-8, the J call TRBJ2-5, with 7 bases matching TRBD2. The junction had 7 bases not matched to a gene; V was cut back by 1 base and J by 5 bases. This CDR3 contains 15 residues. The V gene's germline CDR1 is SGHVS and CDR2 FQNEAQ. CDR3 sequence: CASSLGGSIRETQYF. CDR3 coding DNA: TGTGCCAGCAGCTTAGGCGGGAGTATCAGGGAGACCCAGTACTTC.

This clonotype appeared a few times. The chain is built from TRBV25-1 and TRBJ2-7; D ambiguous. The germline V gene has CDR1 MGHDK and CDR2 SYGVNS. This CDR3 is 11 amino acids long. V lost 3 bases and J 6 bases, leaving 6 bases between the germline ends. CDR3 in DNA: TGTGCCAGCAGTGACCGAGGCGAGCAGTACTTC. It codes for CASSDRGEQYF.

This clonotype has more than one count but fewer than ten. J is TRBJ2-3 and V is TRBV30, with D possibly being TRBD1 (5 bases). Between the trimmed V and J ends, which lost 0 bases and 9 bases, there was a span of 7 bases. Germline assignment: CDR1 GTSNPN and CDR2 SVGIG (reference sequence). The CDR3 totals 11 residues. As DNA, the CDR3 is TGTGCCTGGAGTGTTAGGGGAACGCAGTATTTT. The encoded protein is CAWSVRGTQYF.

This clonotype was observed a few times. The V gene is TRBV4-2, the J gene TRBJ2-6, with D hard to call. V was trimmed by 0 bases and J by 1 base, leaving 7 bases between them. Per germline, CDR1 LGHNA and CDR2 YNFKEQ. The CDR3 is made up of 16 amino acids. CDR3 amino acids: CASSQEANSGANVLTF. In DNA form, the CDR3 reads TGTGCCAGCAGCCAAGAGGCCAATTCTGGGGCCAACGTCCTGACTTTC.

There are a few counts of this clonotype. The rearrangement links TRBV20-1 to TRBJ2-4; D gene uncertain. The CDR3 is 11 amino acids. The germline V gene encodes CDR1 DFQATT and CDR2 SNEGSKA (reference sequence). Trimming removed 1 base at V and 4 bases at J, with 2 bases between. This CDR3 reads CSARVKNIQYF. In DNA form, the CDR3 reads TGCAGTGCTAGAGTAAAAAACATTCAGTACTTC.

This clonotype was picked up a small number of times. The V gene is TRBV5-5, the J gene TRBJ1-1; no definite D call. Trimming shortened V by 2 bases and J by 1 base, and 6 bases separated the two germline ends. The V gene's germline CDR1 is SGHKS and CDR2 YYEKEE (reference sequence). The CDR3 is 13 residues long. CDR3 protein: CASSFSGNTEAFF. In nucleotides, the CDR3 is TGTGCCAGCAGCTTTTCAGGGAACACTGAAGCTTTCTTT.

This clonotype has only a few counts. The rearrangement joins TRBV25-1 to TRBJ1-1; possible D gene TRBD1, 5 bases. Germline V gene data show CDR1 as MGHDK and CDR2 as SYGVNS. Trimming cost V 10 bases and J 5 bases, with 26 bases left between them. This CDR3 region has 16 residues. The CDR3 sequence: CATTGDDLTLGTEAFF. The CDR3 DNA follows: TGTGCCACTACGGGGGATGACTTAACCCTAGGAACTGAAGCTTTCTTT.

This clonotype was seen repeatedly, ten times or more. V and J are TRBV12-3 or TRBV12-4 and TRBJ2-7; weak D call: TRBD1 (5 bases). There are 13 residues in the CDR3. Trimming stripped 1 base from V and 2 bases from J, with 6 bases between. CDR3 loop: CASSLGTTYEQYF. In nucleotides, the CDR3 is TGTGCCAGCAGTTTAGGGACAACCTACGAGCAGTACTTC.

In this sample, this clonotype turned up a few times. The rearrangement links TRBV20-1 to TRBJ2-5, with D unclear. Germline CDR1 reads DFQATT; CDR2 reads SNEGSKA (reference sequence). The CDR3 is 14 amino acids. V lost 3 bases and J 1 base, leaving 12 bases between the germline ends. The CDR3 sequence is CSASGGASQETQYF. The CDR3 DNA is TGCAGTGCTAGTGGTGGAGCCAGCCAAGAGACCCAGTACTTC.

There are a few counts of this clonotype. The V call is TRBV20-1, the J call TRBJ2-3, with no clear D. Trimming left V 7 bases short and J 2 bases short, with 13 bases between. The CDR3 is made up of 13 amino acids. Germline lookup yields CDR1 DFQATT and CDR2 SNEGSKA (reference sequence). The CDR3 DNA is TGCAGTGGAGGAGCCGGGCTCACAGATACGCAGTATTTT. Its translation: CSGGAGLTDTQYF.

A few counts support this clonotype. CDR3 in DNA: TGCGCCAGCAGCTTGGTTGGGTTGGAGGAAAAACTGTTTTTT. Its protein is CASSLVGLEEKLFF. The chain links TRBV5-1 to TRBJ1-4; D uncertain. V was cut by 0 bases and J by 8 bases, with 11 bases left in between. CDR3 length: 14 amino acids. Germline loops: CDR1 SGHRS, CDR2 YFSETQ.

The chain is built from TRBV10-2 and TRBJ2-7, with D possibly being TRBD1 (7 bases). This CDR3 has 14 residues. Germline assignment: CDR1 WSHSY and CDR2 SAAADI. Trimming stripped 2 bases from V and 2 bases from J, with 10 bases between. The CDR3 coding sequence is TGCGCCAGCAGTGAGGGGGGGACAGCCTACGAGCAGTACTTC. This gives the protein CASSEGGTAYEQYF.

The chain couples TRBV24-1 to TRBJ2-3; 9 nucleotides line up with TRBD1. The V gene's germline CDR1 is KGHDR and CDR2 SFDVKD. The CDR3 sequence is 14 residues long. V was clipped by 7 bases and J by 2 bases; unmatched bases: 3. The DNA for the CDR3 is TGTGCCACCAGCGGGACAGGGTCCACAGATACGCAGTATTTT. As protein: CATSGTGSTDTQYF.

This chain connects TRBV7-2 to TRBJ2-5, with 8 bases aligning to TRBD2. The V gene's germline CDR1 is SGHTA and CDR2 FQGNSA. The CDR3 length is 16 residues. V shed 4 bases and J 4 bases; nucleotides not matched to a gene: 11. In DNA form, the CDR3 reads TGTGCCAGCAGCTCGGGGGGGGATGGAGTGGGAGAGACCCAGTACTTC. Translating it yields CASSSGGDGVGETQYF.

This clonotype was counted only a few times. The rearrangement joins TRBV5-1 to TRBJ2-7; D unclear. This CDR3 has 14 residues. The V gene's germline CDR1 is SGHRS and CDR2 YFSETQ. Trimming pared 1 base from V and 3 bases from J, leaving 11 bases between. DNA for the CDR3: TGCGCCAGCAGCTTGCTTGGGTCGGTCTACGAGCAGTACTTC. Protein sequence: CASSLLGSVYEQYF.

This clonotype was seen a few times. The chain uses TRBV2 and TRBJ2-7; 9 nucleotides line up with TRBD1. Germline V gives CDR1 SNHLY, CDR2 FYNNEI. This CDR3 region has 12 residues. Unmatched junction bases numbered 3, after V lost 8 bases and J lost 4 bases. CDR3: CASGTGNYEQYF. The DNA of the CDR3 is TGTGCCAGCGGGACAGGGAATTACGAGCAGTACTTC.

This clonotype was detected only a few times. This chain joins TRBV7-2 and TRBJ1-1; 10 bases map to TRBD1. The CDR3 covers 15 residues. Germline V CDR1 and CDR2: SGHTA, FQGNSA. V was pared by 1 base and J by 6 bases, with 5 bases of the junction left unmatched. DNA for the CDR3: TGTGCCAGCAGCTTAGTCGCCGGGACAGGGGCTGAAGCTTTCTTT. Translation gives CASSLVAGTGAEAFF.